This T cell receptor beta chain came from a study of T cells in Graves' hyperthyroidism and ophthalmopathy. It was RNA transcripts that yielded the amplified TCR beta CDR3 regions. RT-PCR in the first round (using the HTBI primer set) targeted the TCR CDR3. TCRdb reprocessed the multiplex PCR reads with MiXCR, giving one entry per CDR3 protein. The sample lists a few hundred thousand distinct CDR3 sequences; roughly an eighth were seen once. The CDR3 covers 13 residues. V lost 7 bases and J 5 bases, leaving 13 bases between the germline ends. The V gene's germline CDR1 is MNHNS and CDR2 SASEGT. The chain joins TRBV6-1 to TRBJ2-3, with a tentative D call TRBD2 (5 bases). The TCR sequence derives from a woman aged 18-29 years with Graves' hyperthyroidism. The sequenced sample was blood. CDR3 coding DNA: TGTGCCAGCATCGAGGGAGTCGGAGATACGCAGTATTTT. Translating it yields CASIEGVGDTQYF.